This T cell receptor beta chain was sequenced in a study of T cells in narcolepsy. Across the whole study: Donors had narcolepsy type 1 or type 2, or were healthy controls.

A note on this clone: Its target is not known.

Germline loops: CDR1 LNHDA, CDR2 SQIVND (reference sequence). The junction had 1 base not matched to a gene; V was cut back by 1 base and J by 5 bases. There are 14 residues in the CDR3. TCRdb keeps only in-frame clones here, not all; method: immunoSEQ multiplex PCR. This sample carries some 30,000 clones, less than 90% of them seen once, and the ten largest clones take approximately 1.1%. Overall study results and limits: Autoreactive HCRT-specific and TRIB2-specific clonotypes were marked in same-patient CSF-versus-blood CD4+ comparisons.

The gene calls are TRBV19 and TRBJ2-7, with 11 bases lining up with TRBD1. Specimen: memory (CD45RA-) CD4+ T cells from blood. This receptor was obtained from a human donor in good health. CDR3 in DNA: TGTGCCAGTAGTATAGGGGACAGGGGGAACGAGCAGTACTTC. As protein: CASSIGDRGNEQYF. The variable domain in full, completed from reference TRBV19 and TRBJ2-7, reads DGGITQSPKYLFRKEGQNVTLSCEQNLNHDAMYWYRQDPGQGLRLIYYSQIVNDFQKGDIAEGYSVSREKKESFPLTVTSAQKNPTAFYLCASSIGDRGNEQYFGPGTRLTVT.